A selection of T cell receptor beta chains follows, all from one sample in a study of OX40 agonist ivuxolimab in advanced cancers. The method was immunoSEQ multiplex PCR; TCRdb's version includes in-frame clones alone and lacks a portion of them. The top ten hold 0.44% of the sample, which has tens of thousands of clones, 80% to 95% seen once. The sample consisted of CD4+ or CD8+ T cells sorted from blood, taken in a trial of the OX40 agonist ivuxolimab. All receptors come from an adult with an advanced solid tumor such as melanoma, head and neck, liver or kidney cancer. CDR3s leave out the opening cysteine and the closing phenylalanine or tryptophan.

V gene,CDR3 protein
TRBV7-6,ASSPRDSRSYNEQF
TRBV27,ASSFWKNQPQH
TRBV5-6,ASSLAWIGRNEQF
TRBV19,ASSIQTSGYNEQF
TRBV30,AWSVWGDRLNEKLF
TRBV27,ASSLARTYEQY
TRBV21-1,ASSTDRANYGYT
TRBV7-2,ASSSGYGRDYEQY
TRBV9,ASSVVGQGLYGYT
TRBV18,ASSPQGAQNGYT
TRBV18,ASSPLRVESSGNTIY
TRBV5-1,ASSLVFGEMNTEAF
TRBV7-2,ASSSTGTGFHEQY
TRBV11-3,ASSLVVYEQY
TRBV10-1,ASSRGQPYEQY
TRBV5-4,ASSLVGQVGGANVLT
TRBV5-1,ASSFHRLAGGQTNEQF
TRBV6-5,ASSYSRDPLVYEQY